This TCR beta chain was obtained from a study of cytomegalovirus exposure and HLA in healthy donors. Sequencing was performed with immunoSEQ multiplex PCR; in TCRdb, only in-frame clones are kept and a portion is missing. The table lists 200,000 to 250,000 clones, 80% to 95% of them singletons. V lost 4 bases, J lost 4 bases, and 8 bases lay in between. Germline V gives CDR1 SGHRS, CDR2 YFSETQ. This CDR3 is 12 amino acids long. Regarding this clone: As yet, its antigen is unknown.

Points from the study as a whole: Whilst most TCR sequences proved rare, a subset of public TCRs occurred across many donors.

Sequencing was done on a sample of PBMCs. The chain employs TRBV5-1 and TRBJ1-2, with D possibly being TRBD1 (6 bases). The sequence came from a woman between 18 and 30 years old in good health and CMV-seronegative. The CDR3 loop is CASSKDSYGYTF. CDR3 nucleotide sequence: TGCGCCAGCAGCAAGGACAGCTATGGCTACACCTTC. Based on the CDR3 plus reference TRBV5-1 and TRBJ1-2, the full variable domain is KAGVTQTPRYLIKTRGQQVTLSCSPISGHRSVSWYQQTPGQGLQFLFEYFSETQRNKGNFPGRFSGRQFSNSRSEMNVSTLELGDSALYLCASSKDSYGYTFGSGTRLTVV.